This is a list of T cell receptor beta chains from one sample in a study of patients and donors after allogeneic stem cell transplantation. TCRdb re-called the RT-PCR reads with MiXCR, one entry per CDR3 protein. This table holds fewer than 25,000 distinct CDR3 sequences, under 55% found once. Sequences were obtained from blood, either unsorted or a sorted T cell fraction (not recorded which). These receptors were taken from a human donor who was either an allogeneic HSCT recipient or a stem cell or donor lymphocyte infusion donor (not recorded which). It is not recorded whose cells these are; they may come from a transplant donor. The CDR3 runs from the conserved cysteine through the conserved F or W. The D gene is left open where the match is weak. For some rows the clone size is stated as once, few or many, or as a class when expanded; others skip it.

>TRBV10-3|-|-|TRBJ1-3
TGTGCCACCTATGTAGGGGGTGGCTCTGGAAACACCATATATTTT
CATYVGGGSGNTIYF
>TRBV20-1|-|-|TRBJ1-5
TGCAGTGCCAGTGCCAGGGGAGGGGCGAATCAGCCCCAGCATTTT
CSASARGGANQPQHF
>TRBV25-1|few|-|TRBJ1-4
TGTGCCAGCAGTGATCCCCCAGGGGCGGATGAAAAACTGTTTTTT
CASSDPPGADEKLFF
>TRBV5-4|-|-|TRBJ2-7
TGTGCCAGCAGCTTTCCCAAAAGCGGGTCCTCCTACGAGCAGTACTTC
CASSFPKSGSSYEQYF
>TRBV28|-|-|TRBJ2-3
TGTGCCAGCAGTTTCGGTGACAAAAGAACAGATACGCAGTATTTT
CASSFGDKRTDTQYF
>TRBV5-6|-|-|TRBJ1-1
TGTGCCAGCAGCTTGAGAGTGGGCGAAGCTTTCTTT
CASSLRVGEAFF
>TRBV9|-|-|TRBJ1-1
TGTGCCAGCAGCGTAGGGGGCTATGGGGCCACTGAAGCTTTCTTT
CASSVGGYGATEAFF
>TRBV2|-|-|TRBJ1-6
TGTGCCAGCAGCCGGGACGGCTACTATAATTCACCCCTCCACTTT
CASSRDGYYNSPLHF
>TRBV5-6|-|TRBD1|TRBJ1-2
TGTGCCAGCAGCTTCCTCCTGGGACAGGCCCCGAACTATGGCTACACCTTC
CASSFLLGQAPNYGYTF
>TRBV6-5|few|TRBD2|TRBJ2-7
TGTGCCAGCAGTTACAATGCGGGGGTGAACGAGCAGTACTTC
CASSYNAGVNEQYF
>TRBV7-3|-|TRBD2|TRBJ2-2
TGTGCCAGCAGCTCACAGAGACTAGCCGGGAACACCGGGGAGCTGTTTTTT
CASSSQRLAGNTGELFF
>TRBV10-2|-|TRBD1|TRBJ2-3
TGCGCCAGCAGCTTGGACAGGGCTCCCATAGATACGCAGTATTTT
CASSLDRAPIDTQYF
>TRBV5-1|-|TRBD1|TRBJ1-1
TGCGCCAGCAGCCTGGGACAGATGAACACTGAAGCTTTCTTT
CASSLGQMNTEAFF
>TRBV20-1|-|-|TRBJ1-5
TGCAGTGCTAGGGACTGGGACCTCGGGGGTCAGCCCCAGCATTTT
CSARDWDLGGQPQHF
>TRBV9|few|-|TRBJ1-5
TGTGCCAGCAGCGTAGAGGGGACACCTTATCAGCCCCAGCATTTT
CASSVEGTPYQPQHF
>TRBV18|-|-|TRBJ2-1
TGTGCCAGCTCACCACGTTATGGGTACAATGAGCAGTTCTTC
CASSPRYGYNEQFF
>TRBV7-3|-|-|TRBJ2-2
TGTGCCAGCAGCTTATTACAGCCCTCGAACACCGGGGAGCTGTTTTTT
CASSLLQPSNTGELFF
>TRBV5-6|-|-|TRBJ2-5
TGTGCCAGCAGCTTGAGGGGAACCTCTTCAGGAGAGACCCAGTACTTC
CASSLRGTSSGETQYF
>TRBV2|-|TRBD2|TRBJ2-7
TGTGCCAGCAGTGAACTAGCGGGAGGCTACGAGCAGTACTTC
CASSELAGGYEQYF
>TRBV20-1|-|-|TRBJ2-7
TGCAGTGCTAGAGATATGGCGAATCCCCATTACGAGCAGTACTTC
CSARDMANPHYEQYF
>TRBV5-5|-|-|TRBJ2-2
TGTGCCAGCAGCCCAAGCCCTGGGGTGGAGCTGTTTTTT
CASSPSPGVELFF
>TRBV5-1|few|-|TRBJ1-6
TGCGCCAGCAGCCTACAGGCCTCCCGGTATAATTCACCCCTCCACTTT
CASSLQASRYNSPLHF
>TRBV10-2|-|-|TRBJ2-4
TGCGCCAGCAGGGCGGTGGTAGGAGCCAAAAACATTCAGTACTTC
CASRAVVGAKNIQYF
>TRBV6-5|-|-|TRBJ1-5
TGTGCCAGCAGTTTGAACAGGGCCCCAGGGGAGCCCCAGCATTTT
CASSLNRAPGEPQHF
>TRBV5-1|few|TRBD1|TRBJ1-1
TGCGCCAGCAGCTTGGGACGGACAGGGCATACGAACACTGAAGCTTTCTTT
CASSLGRTGHTNTEAFF